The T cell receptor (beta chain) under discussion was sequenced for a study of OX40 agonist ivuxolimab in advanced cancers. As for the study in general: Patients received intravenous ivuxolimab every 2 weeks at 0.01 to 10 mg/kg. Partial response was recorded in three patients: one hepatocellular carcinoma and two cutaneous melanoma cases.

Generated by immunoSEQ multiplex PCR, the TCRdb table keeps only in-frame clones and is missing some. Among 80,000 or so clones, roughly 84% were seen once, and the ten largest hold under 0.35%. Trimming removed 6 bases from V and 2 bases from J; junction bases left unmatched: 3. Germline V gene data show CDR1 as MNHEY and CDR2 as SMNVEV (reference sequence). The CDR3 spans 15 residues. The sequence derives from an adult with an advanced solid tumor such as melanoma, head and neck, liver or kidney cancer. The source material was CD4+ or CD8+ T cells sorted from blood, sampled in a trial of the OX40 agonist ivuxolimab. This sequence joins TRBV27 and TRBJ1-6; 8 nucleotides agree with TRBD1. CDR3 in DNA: TGTGCCAGCAGGGACAGGGAAACCTATAATTCACCCCTCCACTTT. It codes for CASRDRETYNSPLHF.